This T cell receptor (beta chain) was retrieved from a study of cytomegalovirus exposure and HLA in healthy donors. Germline loops: CDR1 SGHNT, CDR2 YENEEA. The V segment lost 5 bases and the J segment 1 base; nucleotides outside the gene matches: 9. The CDR3 sequence is 16 residues long. Some clones are missing from TCRdb's copy, which holds only in-frame ones; the method was immunoSEQ multiplex PCR. The data hold 95,000 to 150,000 clones, with roughly 89% observed a single time. The sequence derives from a young woman in good health and CMV-seronegative. The genes are TRBV11-3 and TRBJ2-7; TRBD2 matches 9 bases. Sequenced material: PBMCs. In DNA, the CDR3 is TGTGCCAGCAGCCTGCCACGGGCGGGAGGGTCCTACGAGCAGTACTTC. Protein sequence: CASSLPRAGGSYEQYF. Filled out from reference TRBV11-3 and TRBJ2-7, the complete variable domain reads EAGVVQSPRYKIIEKKQPVAFWCNPISGHNTLYWYLQNLGQGPELLIRYENEEAVDDSQLPKDRFSAERLKGVDSTLKIQPAELGDSAVYLCASSLPRAGGSYEQYFGPGTRLTVT.